A selection of T cell receptor beta chains follows, all from one sample in a study of T cells in Graves' hyperthyroidism and ophthalmopathy. Via MiXCR, TCRdb re-called the multiplex PCR reads, giving one row per CDR3 protein. Among a few hundred thousand distinct CDR3 sequences listed, about a fifth were seen once. Sequenced input: blood. The receptors originated from a man between 18 and 29 years old with Graves' hyperthyroidism. Both conserved end residues are part of each CDR3. The D gene is left open where the match is weak. Some rows have no size entry. The others give once, few or many, or a class for an expanded clone.

size,D,V,J,DNA,CDR3
NA,NA,TRBV6-1,TRBJ1-2,TGTGCCAGCAGCAACAGCGGGAGTAACTATGGCTACACCTTC,CASSNSGSNYGYTF
many,TRBD1,TRBV6-1,TRBJ1-2,TGTGCCAGCAGTCCCCTCGGGACAGGGGGGTACGGCTACACCTTC,CASSPLGTGGYGYTF
many,NA,TRBV6-1,TRBJ1-2,TGTGCCAGCAGTGAAACCACAGGGCCCTTAACAAACTATGGCTACACCTTC,CASSETTGPLTNYGYTF
few,NA,TRBV6-1,TRBJ1-1,TGTGCCAGCATCCGTATAACCCTTAACACTGAAGCTTTCTTT,CASIRITLNTEAFF
many,NA,TRBV27,TRBJ2-7,TGTGCCAGCAGTTTCCGGGACCCAAGGGGCGAGCAGTACTTC,CASSFRDPRGEQYF
once,TRBD1,TRBV6-1,TRBJ2-7,TGTGCCAGCTTGGACAGGAGGACGTGGGAGCAGTACTTC,CASLDRRTWEQYF
NA,TRBD1,TRBV12-3/TRBV12-4,TRBJ1-1,TGTGCCAGCAGAGCCGGGACAGGGGGCGGAGCTTTCTTT,CASRAGTGGGAFF
once,TRBD1,TRBV28,TRBJ2-2,TGTGCCAGCAGTTTATTGGGGACAGGGCACACCGGGGAGCTGTTTTTT,CASSLLGTGHTGELFF
many,NA,TRBV11-1,TRBJ1-1,TGTGCCAGCAGCGTGTTGAGCACTGAAGCTTTCTTT,CASSVLSTEAFF
NA,TRBD1,TRBV28,TRBJ1-1,TGTGCCAGCAGTTTCACCGTGGGACAGGCAATTAACACTGAAGCTTTCTTT,CASSFTVGQAINTEAFF
NA,TRBD1,TRBV4-1,TRBJ1-1,TGCGCCAGCAGCCGCCTGACAGGGTACGAATCTGAAGCTTTCTTT,CASSRLTGYESEAFF
few,NA,TRBV19,TRBJ1-5,TGTGCCAGTAACGAGGGGGAATACTATAGCAATCAGCCCCAGCATTTT,CASNEGEYYSNQPQHF
few,NA,TRBV6-1,TRBJ1-2,TGTGCCACACGGACATTGGAGAATGGCTACACCTTC,CATRTLENGYTF
many,TRBD1,TRBV28,TRBJ2-5,TGTGCCAGCAGTGCCGGGACAGGGGGAGAGACCCAGTACTTC,CASSAGTGGETQYF
NA,NA,TRBV28,TRBJ1-1,TGTGCCAGTAGTCTCACAGGGCCCACTGAAGCTTTCTTT,CASSLTGPTEAFF
many,TRBD1,TRBV10-1,TRBJ2-5,TGCGCCAGCAGTGACCTCATCAGGGGACAGGGCCAAGAGACCCAGTACTTC,CASSDLIRGQGQETQYF
many,NA,TRBV12-3/TRBV12-4,TRBJ1-1,TGTGCCAGCAGTTGGGACACTGAAGCTTTCTTT,CASSWDTEAFF
many,NA,TRBV5-1,TRBJ2-7,TGCGCCAGCAGGGAAGGGACGGTGAGCTCCTACGAGCAGTACTTC,CASREGTVSSYEQYF
many,TRBD1,TRBV20-1,TRBJ2-5,TGCAGTGCTCTGGACAGGGTTGGGAAGACCCAGTACTTC,CSALDRVGKTQYF
many,NA,TRBV2,TRBJ1-1,TGTGCCAGCAGTACGCTCGGGACGGCCGAAGCTTTCTTT,CASSTLGTAEAFF
NA,TRBD1,TRBV24-1,TRBJ2-7,TGTGCCACCAGTGGATTGGGACAGGGGGAGCAGTACTTC,CATSGLGQGEQYF
few,TRBD2,TRBV6-1,TRBJ2-7,TGTGCCAGCAGGGCTAGCGGGAGATCCTACGAGCAGTACTTC,CASRASGRSYEQYF
many,NA,TRBV6-1,TRBJ2-7,TGTGCCAGCAGTGAATTCGGGGATGAGCAGTACTTC,CASSEFGDEQYF
few,TRBD1,TRBV2,TRBJ2-5,TGTGCCAGCAGTGGCAACAGGGGCGACTACCTCCAAGAGACCCAGTACTTC,CASSGNRGDYLQETQYF
once,NA,TRBV12-3/TRBV12-4,TRBJ2-7,TGTGCCAGCAGTCCCCGGGCTTCAAGCTCCTACGAGCAGTACTTC,CASSPRASSSYEQYF
NA,TRBD1,TRBV6-1,TRBJ1-2,TGTGCCAGCAGCGGACAGGGGGGTGTTACCTATGGCTACACCTTC,CASSGQGGVTYGYTF
many,NA,TRBV2,TRBJ2-7,TGTGCCAGCAGTGAGACCCTCGGGTACGAGCAGTACTTC,CASSETLGYEQYF
many,NA,TRBV19,TRBJ1-2,TGTGCCAGTAGCCATAGATCTAACTATGGCTACACCTTC,CASSHRSNYGYTF
NA,NA,TRBV6-2/TRBV6-3,TRBJ1-1,TGTGCCAGCACCCAAACCCGGGGGTTGAAAAGGGTGAGCACTGAAGCTTTCTTT,CASTQTRGLKRVSTEAFF
many,TRBD2,TRBV6-5,TRBJ2-5,TGTGCCAGCAGTTACGCGGGGGGTTTGCAAGAGACCCAGTACTTC,CASSYAGGLQETQYF
many,NA,TRBV6-1,TRBJ2-7,TGTGCCAGCAGTGAGGGGTCATGGCGGGGGCCCCTCTCCTACGAGCAGTACTTC,CASSEGSWRGPLSYEQYF
many,TRBD2,TRBV19,TRBJ2-7,TGTGCCAGTAGTATGACTAGCGGGTCCTACGAGCAGTACTTC,CASSMTSGSYEQYF
NA,TRBD1,TRBV6-1,TRBJ2-7,TGTGCCAGCAGTGAAGGACTGGGGACAGGGAGCTACGAGCAGTACTTC,CASSEGLGTGSYEQYF
many,NA,TRBV12-3/TRBV12-4,TRBJ2-7,TGTGCCAGCAGTGGGGGTCTGGAGGACGAGCAGTACTTC,CASSGGLEDEQYF
few,NA,TRBV7-9,TRBJ1-5,TGTGCCAGCAGCTTGACCAGTAGCAATCAGCCCCAGCATTTT,CASSLTSSNQPQHF
NA,NA,TRBV24-1,TRBJ2-3,TGTGCCACCAGCCTCAGGTCGAGCTCAGATACGCAGTATTTT,CATSLRSSSDTQYF
many,NA,TRBV25-1,TRBJ1-1,TGTGCCAGCAGCCTTCCCTCCAGAGGGCACACTGAAGCTTTCTTT,CASSLPSRGHTEAFF
few,NA,TRBV11-1,TRBJ2-7,TGTGCCAGCAGCTTTGGGAGCGGTCCCTACGAGCAGTACTTC,CASSFGSGPYEQYF
many,NA,TRBV6-1,TRBJ1-2,TGTGCCATCTCGCCCTCGGACTCTGGCTACACCTTC,CAISPSDSGYTF
many,TRBD1,TRBV19,TRBJ2-7,TGTGCCAGTAAGGGGCGCAGTGGGGACAGCGATGCCTACGAGCAGTACTTC,CASKGRSGDSDAYEQYF
few,NA,TRBV12-3/TRBV12-4,TRBJ2-2,TGTGCCAGCAGTTTCTCGCGGGGGAACACCGGGGAGCTGTTTTTT,CASSFSRGNTGELFF
many,NA,TRBV2,TRBJ1-2,TGTGCCAGCACTGAGTCGACAAACGTCTATGGCTACACCTTC,CASTESTNVYGYTF
many,NA,TRBV12-3/TRBV12-4,TRBJ2-2,TGTGCCAGCAGAAGGGCCGGGGAGCTGTTTTTT,CASRRAGELFF
few,NA,TRBV6-1,TRBJ1-1,TGTGCCAGCAACAACAGGAATGAAGCTTTCTTT,CASNNRNEAFF
NA,TRBD1,TRBV15,TRBJ1-2,TGTGCCACCAGCAGAGTTGGGGACAGGGTCTCCTACACCTTC,CATSRVGDRVSYTF
many,NA,TRBV12-3/TRBV12-4,TRBJ1-1,TGTGCCAGCAGTCCAAATGGGGCGATGAACACTGAAGCTTTCTTT,CASSPNGAMNTEAFF
few,NA,TRBV11-2,TRBJ1-1,TGTGCCAGCAGCCGACAGGTCCGCACTGAAGCTTTCTTT,CASSRQVRTEAFF
NA,NA,TRBV28,TRBJ1-2,TGTGCCAGCAGTTTAGGGTTGCGTGGCTACACCTTC,CASSLGLRGYTF
NA,NA,TRBV30,TRBJ2-7,TGTGCCTGGATCCCATCTAGTAACTTGTACGAGCAGTACTTC,CAWIPSSNLYEQYF
few,NA,TRBV28,TRBJ2-5,TGTGCCAGCAGTCGGGACCACCAAGAGACCCAGTACTTC,CASSRDHQETQYF
many,NA,TRBV19,TRBJ2-7,TGTGCCAGTAGAGGCATCCACGAGCAGTACTTC,CASRGIHEQYF
many,NA,TRBV28,TRBJ1-2,TGTGCCAGCAGGGAATCCGGGACAACCTATGGCTACACCTTC,CASRESGTTYGYTF
NA,TRBD1,TRBV28,TRBJ2-7,TGTGCCAGCAGTTTTCATTCGGCCAGGGGGCTCTACGAGCAGTACTTC,CASSFHSARGLYEQYF
NA,NA,TRBV28,TRBJ2-5,TGTGCCAGCAGTACCATCCTGGAGGGGGAGACCCAGTACTTC,CASSTILEGETQYF
NA,NA,TRBV28,TRBJ2-5,TGTGCCAGCATCACCCCTGGGGAGACCCAGTACTTC,CASITPGETQYF
many,NA,TRBV12-3/TRBV12-4,TRBJ2-5,TGTGCCAGCAGTTCCGGACGACGGCTCCAAGAGACCCAGTACTTC,CASSSGRRLQETQYF
many,NA,TRBV10-1,TRBJ1-2,TGCGCCAGCAGTGAGCTAAGAAACTATGGCTACACCTTC,CASSELRNYGYTF